A selection of T cell receptor beta chains follows, all from one sample in a study of CD8+ T cells in alopecia areata. Libraries were prepared by immunoSEQ multiplex PCR; TCRdb keeps only in-frame clonotypes and omits some of them. Among about 270,000 clones listed, approximately 60% were seen once. The specimen was CD4+ T cells sorted from blood, collected at week 52, from a patient treated with tofacitinib. These receptors all come from a human donor with alopecia areata. CDR3s include the opening cysteine and the closing phenylalanine or tryptophan. Fields, in order: D gene, J gene, clone size, V gene, CDR3 DNA, CDR3 protein. A D gene is named only where the DNA matches it firmly. Rows may omit the clone size; those that give it use once, few, many or a size class.

TRBD1	TRBJ2-3	few	TRBV7-2	TGTGCCAGCAGCTCAGGACAGGGTTGGGCAGATACGCAGTATTTT	CASSSGQGWADTQYF
TRBD1	TRBJ1-1	-	TRBV2	TGTGCCAGCAACAGGGGCATCATGAACACTGAAGCTTTCTTT	CASNRGIMNTEAFF
-	TRBJ2-7	few	TRBV29-1	TGCAGCGTCGAACCGGGGGCGTACTTC	CSVEPGAYF
-	TRBJ1-4	few	TRBV4-1	TGCGCCAGCAGCCGCCTCAGTTGGGGTGAAAAACTGTTTTTT	CASSRLSWGEKLFF
-	TRBJ2-5	-	TRBV29-1	TGCAGCGCCCGGAGGGGTGAAGAGACCCAGTACTTC	CSARRGEETQYF
TRBD2	TRBJ2-5	-	TRBV4-1	TGCGCCAGCAGCCGGCTAGCGGGGGCCCTGGGGACCCAGTACTTC	CASSRLAGALGTQYF
-	TRBJ2-3	-	TRBV5-1	TGCGCCAGCAGCCCAATTCCCTGGTCGGATACGCAGTATTTT	CASSPIPWSDTQYF
-	TRBJ1-1	-	TRBV29-1	TGCAGCGTTGAAGATTGGGGTATCGGCACTGAAGCTTTCTTT	CSVEDWGIGTEAFF
TRBD1	TRBJ2-7	-	TRBV6-5	TGTGCCATCAGGGACAGCTCCTACGAGCAGTACTTC	CAIRDSSYEQYF
-	TRBJ1-1	-	TRBV5-1	TGCGCCAGCAGCTTGGCTCCGAGGGGTCCGAACACTGAAGCTTTCTTT	CASSLAPRGPNTEAFF
-	TRBJ2-4	few	TRBV6-5	TGTGCCAGCAGGCCGGGAGATCGAGACATTCAGTACTTC	CASRPGDRDIQYF
TRBD1	TRBJ2-3	few	TRBV29-1	TGCAGCGTTGCCCACATGAGAGGGGCGACAGGGCTCACAGATACGCAGTATTTT	CSVAHMRGATGLTDTQYF
-	TRBJ2-3	-	TRBV4-2	TGTGCCAGCAGCCAAGATTTGGCTACAGATACGCAGTATTTT	CASSQDLATDTQYF
-	TRBJ2-1	-	TRBV5-1	TGCGCCAGCAGCCCATTTGACTCCTACAATGAGCAGTTCTTC	CASSPFDSYNEQFF
-	TRBJ2-3	-	TRBV29-1	TGCAGCGTTATGGACCCGGGCACAGATACGCAGTATTTT	CSVMDPGTDTQYF
-	TRBJ2-1	-	TRBV29-1	TGCAGCGTTGCCGGACAAGCATACAATGAGCAGTTCTTC	CSVAGQAYNEQFF
-	TRBJ2-3	-	TRBV6-5	TGTGCCAGCAGTTACGGGGGCGCCGGCACAGATACGCAGTATTTT	CASSYGGAGTDTQYF
TRBD1	TRBJ2-5	-	TRBV15	TGTGCCACCAGCAGATCGACCGGGACAGGGGAAGAGACCCAGTACTTC	CATSRSTGTGEETQYF
TRBD1	TRBJ1-6	-	TRBV30	TGTGCCTTGGACAGGCTAGGTTCACCCCTCCACTTT	CALDRLGSPLHF
-	TRBJ2-4	-	TRBV6-5	TGTGCCAGCAGTCAATATTCAGTTGGGGGAAACATTCAGTACTTC	CASSQYSVGGNIQYF
-	TRBJ2-5	-	TRBV7-2	TGTGCCAGCAGCCCCGCTGCTTCGGCGGGACTCCTACCCCAGTACTTC	CASSPAASAGLLPQYF
-	TRBJ1-1	few	TRBV5-1	TGCGCCAGCAGCTTGGGCAGCGGGCTGGTCACTGAAGCTTTCTTT	CASSLGSGLVTEAFF
-	TRBJ1-6	-	TRBV7-2	TGTGCCAGCAGCAACGGGGCCGCTAATTCACCCCTCCACTTT	CASSNGAANSPLHF
-	TRBJ1-5	-	TRBV30	TGTGCCTGGAGTACAGGCATGAATCAGCCCCAGCATTTT	CAWSTGMNQPQHF
-	TRBJ1-2	-	TRBV6-1	TGTGCCAGCAGCCCCGACAGGCGAAACTATGGCTACACCTTC	CASSPDRRNYGYTF
-	TRBJ2-3	once	TRBV5-1	TGCGCCAGCAGCTCCCTAGGGGGGCAAAGAGATACGCAGTATTTT	CASSSLGGQRDTQYF
-	TRBJ1-2	-	TRBV5-1	TGCGCCAGCAGTGGGGGCCCTGGCTACACCTTC	CASSGGPGYTF
TRBD1	TRBJ1-3	few	TRBV4-1	TGCGCCAGCAGCCAAGATATAGGCAGGGGGCTCCGAAACACCATATATTTT	CASSQDIGRGLRNTIYF
-	TRBJ2-7	-	TRBV5-1	TGCGCCAGCAGCTTGGATCCAGGGTACTACGAGCAGTACTTC	CASSLDPGYYEQYF
TRBD1	TRBJ1-6	-	TRBV11-1	TGTGCCAGCAGCTTACGCCGGGACAGTAATTCACCCCTCCACTTT	CASSLRRDSNSPLHF
TRBD2	TRBJ2-7	-	TRBV10-3	TGTGCCATCAGTGGTCGGGAGGGCGAAGAGCAGTACTTC	CAISGREGEEQYF
-	TRBJ2-3	once	TRBV5-4	TGTGCCAGCAGCTTGGCTCAGGGTTTAATAGATACGCAGTATTTT	CASSLAQGLIDTQYF
TRBD1	TRBJ2-2	few	TRBV7-6	TGTGCCAGCAGTTACACAGGGGTGGCCACCGGGGAGCTGTTTTTT	CASSYTGVATGELFF
TRBD1	TRBJ1-2	few	TRBV29-1	TGCAGCGCCCTGGGACAGGGGGCAAGTGGCTACACCTTC	CSALGQGASGYTF
TRBD1	TRBJ2-2	-	TRBV30	TGTGCCTGGGGGCCCACAGGGGAGCACGGGGAGCTGTTTTTT	CAWGPTGEHGELFF
TRBD1	TRBJ1-1	-	TRBV25-1	TGTGCCACCTCATTCAGGGGGCTCCGGACTGAAGCTTTCTTT	CATSFRGLRTEAFF
TRBD1	TRBJ2-5	-	TRBV29-1	TGCGGGACAGGGATGGGACAAGAGACCCAGTACTTC	CGTGMGQETQYF
-	TRBJ1-6	few	TRBV30	TGTGCCTCACAGGACCCCTCTGGCTCCTATAATTCACCCCTCCACTTT	CASQDPSGSYNSPLHF
-	TRBJ1-5	-	TRBV30	TGTGCCTGGAATCACGGGACCGCCAATCAGCCCCAGCATTTT	CAWNHGTANQPQHF
TRBD1	TRBJ2-3	once	TRBV5-1	TGCGCCAGCAGCGGAACTGTTATGGCCGGGACAGGGGGCACAGATACGCAGTATTTT	CASSGTVMAGTGGTDTQYF